This T cell receptor (beta chain) originates from a study of early T cells in non-severe SARS-CoV-2 infection. This clonotype has a handful of counts. TCRdb recomputed calls from the 5' RACE reads with MiXCR, one row per CDR3 protein. Of about 37,000 distinct CDR3 sequences in the sample, about 7.4% are singletons; the top ten hold around 12%. This CDR3 region has 13 residues. Deletions cut 3 bases from V and 0 bases from J, with 5 bases between. The germline V gene encodes CDR1 MDHEN and CDR2 SYDVKM. The chain uses TRBV28 and TRBJ2-5; D unresolved. This receptor was obtained from an adult who was a healthcare worker with PCR-confirmed SARS-CoV-2 infection or an uninfected control (not recorded which). The sample consisted of whole blood, taken at baseline. In DNA form, the CDR3 reads TGTGCCAGCAGTTTGATGTACCAAGAGACCCAGTACTTC. Its translation is CASSLMYQETQYF. Full variable domain (outside the CDR3, taken from reference TRBV28 and TRBJ2-5): DVKVTQSSRYLVKRTGEKVFLECVQDMDHENMFWYRQDPGLGLRLIYFSYDVKMKEKGDIPEGYSVSREKKERFSLILESASTNQTSMYLCASSLMYQETQYFGPGTRLLVL.